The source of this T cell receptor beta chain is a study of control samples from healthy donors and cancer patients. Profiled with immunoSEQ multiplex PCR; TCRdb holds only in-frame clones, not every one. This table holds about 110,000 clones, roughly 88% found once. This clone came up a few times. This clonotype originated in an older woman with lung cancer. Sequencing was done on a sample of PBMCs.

The CDR3, as DNA: TGTGCCAGTACCAGAAGCGGGGAGTATGGCTACACCTTC. It encodes CASTRSGEYGYTF. This sequence joins TRBV19 and TRBJ1-2, with no clear D. Germline CDR1 LNHDA, CDR2 SQIVND (reference sequence). Trimming took off 7 bases at V and 5 bases at J, with 14 bases between the two ends. The CDR3 totals 13 residues.